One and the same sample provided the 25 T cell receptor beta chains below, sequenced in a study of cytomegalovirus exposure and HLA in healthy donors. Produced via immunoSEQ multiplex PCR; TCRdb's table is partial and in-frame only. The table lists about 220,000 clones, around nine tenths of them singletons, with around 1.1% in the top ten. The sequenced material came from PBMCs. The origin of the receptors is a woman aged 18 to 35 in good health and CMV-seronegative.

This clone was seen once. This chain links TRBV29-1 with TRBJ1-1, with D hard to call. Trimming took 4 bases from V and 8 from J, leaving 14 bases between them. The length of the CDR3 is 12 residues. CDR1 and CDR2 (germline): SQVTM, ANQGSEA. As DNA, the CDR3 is TGCAGCGTTGGGTCGGGTCGAGACGAAGCTTTCTTT. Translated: CSVGSGRDEAFF.

In DNA, the CDR3 is TGTGCCAGCAGCTTAAGACAGATCCTAAAAGAGACCCAGTACTTC. As protein: CASSLRQILKETQYF. This rearrangement joins TRBV5-6 to TRBJ2-5, with D maybe TRBD1 (5 bases). Looked up from germline, CDR1 is SGHDT and CDR2 is YYEEEE. Trimming took off 2 bases at V and 3 bases at J, with 14 bases between the two ends. CDR3 length equals 15 residues.

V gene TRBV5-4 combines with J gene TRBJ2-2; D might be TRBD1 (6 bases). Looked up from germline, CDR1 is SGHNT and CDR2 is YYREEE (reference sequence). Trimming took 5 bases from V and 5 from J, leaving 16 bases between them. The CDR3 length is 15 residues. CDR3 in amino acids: CASSGVQGVTGELFF. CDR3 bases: TGTGCCAGCAGTGGGGTACAGGGAGTTACCGGGGAGCTGTTTTTT. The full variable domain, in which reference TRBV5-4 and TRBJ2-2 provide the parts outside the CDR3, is ETGVTQSPTHLIKTRGQQVTLRCSSQSGHNTVSWYQQALGQGPQFIFQYYREEENGRGNFPPRFSGLQFPNYSSELNVNALELDDSALYLCASSGVQGVTGELFFGEGSRLTVL.

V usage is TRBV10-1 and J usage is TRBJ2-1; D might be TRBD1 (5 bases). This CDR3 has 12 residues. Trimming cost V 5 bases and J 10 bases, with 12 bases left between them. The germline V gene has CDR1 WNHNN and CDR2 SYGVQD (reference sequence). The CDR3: CASSHLGLEQFF. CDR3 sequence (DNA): TGCGCCAGCAGTCACTTGGGGCTAGAGCAGTTCTTC.

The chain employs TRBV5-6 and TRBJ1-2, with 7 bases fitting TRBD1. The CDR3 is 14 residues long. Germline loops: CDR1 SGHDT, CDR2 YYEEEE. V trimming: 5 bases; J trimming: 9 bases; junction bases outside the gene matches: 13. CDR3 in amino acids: CASSTDRAVVSYTF. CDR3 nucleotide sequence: TGTGCCAGCAGTACCGACAGGGCCGTGGTTAGCTACACCTTC. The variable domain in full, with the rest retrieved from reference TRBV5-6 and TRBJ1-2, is DAGVTQSPTHLIKTRGQQVTLRCSPKSGHDTVSWYQQALGQGPQFIFQYYEEEERQRGNFPDRFSGHQFPNYSSELNVNALLLGDSALYLCASSTDRAVVSYTFGSGTRLTVV.

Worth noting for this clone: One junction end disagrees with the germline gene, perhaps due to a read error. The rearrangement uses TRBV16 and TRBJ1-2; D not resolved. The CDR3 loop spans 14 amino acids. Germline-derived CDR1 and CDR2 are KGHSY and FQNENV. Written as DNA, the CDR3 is TGTGCCAGCAGCCAAGAAAGCAGTCACTATGACTACACCTTC. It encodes CASSQESSHYDYTF.

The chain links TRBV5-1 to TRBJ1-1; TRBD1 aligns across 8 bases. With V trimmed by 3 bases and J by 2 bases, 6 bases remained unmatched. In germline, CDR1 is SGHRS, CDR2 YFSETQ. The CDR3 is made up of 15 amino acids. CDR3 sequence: CASSWTGSANTEAFF. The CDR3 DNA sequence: TGCGCCAGCAGCTGGACAGGGTCGGCTAACACTGAAGCTTTCTTT.

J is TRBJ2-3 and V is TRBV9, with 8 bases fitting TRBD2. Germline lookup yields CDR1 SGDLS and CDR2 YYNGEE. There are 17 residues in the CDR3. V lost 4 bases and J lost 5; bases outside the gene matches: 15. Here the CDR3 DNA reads TGTGCCAGCAGCCCCTGGACTAGCTGGGATCGAGGAGATACGCAGTATTTT. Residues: CASSPWTSWDRGDTQYF.

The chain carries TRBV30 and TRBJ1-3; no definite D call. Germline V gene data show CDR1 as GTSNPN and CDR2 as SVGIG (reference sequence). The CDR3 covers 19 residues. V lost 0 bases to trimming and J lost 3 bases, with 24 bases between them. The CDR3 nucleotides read TGTGCCTGGAGTGTACTCTCGGCAGGTGGTTTATCTTTTGGAAACACCATATATTTT. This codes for CAWSVLSAGGLSFGNTIYF.

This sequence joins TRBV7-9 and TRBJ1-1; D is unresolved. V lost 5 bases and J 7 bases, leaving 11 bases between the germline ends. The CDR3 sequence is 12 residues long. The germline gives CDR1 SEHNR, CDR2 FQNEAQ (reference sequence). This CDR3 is CASSETRGEAFF. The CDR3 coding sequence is TGTGCCAGCAGCGAAACGCGGGGTGAAGCTTTCTTT.

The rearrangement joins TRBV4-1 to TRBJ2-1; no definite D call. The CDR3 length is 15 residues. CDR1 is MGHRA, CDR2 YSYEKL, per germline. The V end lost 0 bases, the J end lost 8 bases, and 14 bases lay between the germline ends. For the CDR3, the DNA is TGCGCCAGCAGCCAAGATATGGTACTTTCGGATGAGCAGTTCTTC. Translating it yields CASSQDMVLSDEQFF.

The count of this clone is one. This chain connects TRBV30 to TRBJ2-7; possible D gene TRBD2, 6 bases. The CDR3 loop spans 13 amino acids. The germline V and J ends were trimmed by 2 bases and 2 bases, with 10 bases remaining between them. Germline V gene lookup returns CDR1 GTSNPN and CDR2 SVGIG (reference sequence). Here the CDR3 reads CAWSPGSPYEQYF. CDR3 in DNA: TGTGCCTGGAGTCCCGGGAGTCCCTACGAGCAGTACTTC.

For the CDR3, the DNA is TGTGCCAGCAGACAGGATTCGAACACCGGGGAGCTGTTTTTT. Residues: CASRQDSNTGELFF. The gene calls are TRBV6-1 and TRBJ2-2, with D possibly TRBD1 on 5 matching bases. The CDR3 runs to 14 residues. Germline CDR1 reads MNHNS; CDR2 reads SASEGT. The germline V and J ends were trimmed by 6 bases and 0 bases, with 8 bases remaining between them.

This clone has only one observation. CDR3 in DNA: TGCGCCAGCAGCTTGTTACAGAACACCGGGGAGCTGTTTTTT. Its protein product is CASSLLQNTGELFF. V and J are TRBV5-1 and TRBJ2-2; D is uncertain. Trimming took 1 base from V and 1 from J, leaving 5 bases between them. This CDR3 region has 14 residues. The germline V gene has CDR1 SGHRS and CDR2 YFSETQ.

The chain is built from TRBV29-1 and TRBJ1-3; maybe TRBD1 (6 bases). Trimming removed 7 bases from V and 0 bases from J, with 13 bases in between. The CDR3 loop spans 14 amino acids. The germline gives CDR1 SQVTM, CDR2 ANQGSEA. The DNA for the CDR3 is TGCAGCGCCCTCGGGACACTCTCTGGAAACACCATATATTTT. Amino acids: CSALGTLSGNTIYF. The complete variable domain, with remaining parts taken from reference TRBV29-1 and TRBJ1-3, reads SAVISQKPSRDICQRGTSLTIQCQVDSQVTMMFWYRQQPGQSLTLIATANQGSEATYESGFVIDKFPISRPNLTFSTLTVSNMSPEDSSIYLCSALGTLSGNTIYFGEGSWLTVV.

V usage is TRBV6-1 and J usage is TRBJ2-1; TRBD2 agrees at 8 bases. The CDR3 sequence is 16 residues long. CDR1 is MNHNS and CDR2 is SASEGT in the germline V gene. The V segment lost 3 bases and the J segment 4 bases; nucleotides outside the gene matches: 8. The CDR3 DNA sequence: TGTGCCAGCAGTGACTTGGGACTAGTAAAGTACAATGAGCAGTTCTTC. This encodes CASSDLGLVKYNEQFF.

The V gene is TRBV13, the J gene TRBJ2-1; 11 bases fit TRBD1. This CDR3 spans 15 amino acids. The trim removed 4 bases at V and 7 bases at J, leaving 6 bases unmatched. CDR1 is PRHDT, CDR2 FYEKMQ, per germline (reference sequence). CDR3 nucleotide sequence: TGTGCCAGCAGCTACGGGACAGGGGGGGGTAATGAGCAGTTCTTC. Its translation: CASSYGTGGGNEQFF.

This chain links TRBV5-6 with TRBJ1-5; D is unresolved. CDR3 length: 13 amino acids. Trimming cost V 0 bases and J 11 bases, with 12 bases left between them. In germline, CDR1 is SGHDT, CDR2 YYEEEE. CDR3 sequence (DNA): TGTGCCAGCAGCTTGGCTGGCCCGGGGTCCCAGCATTTT. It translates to CASSLAGPGSQHF.

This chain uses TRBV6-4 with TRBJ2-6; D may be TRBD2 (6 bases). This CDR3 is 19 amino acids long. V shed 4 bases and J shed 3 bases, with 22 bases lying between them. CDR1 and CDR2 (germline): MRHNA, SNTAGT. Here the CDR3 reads CASSGLASVCQVGANVLTF. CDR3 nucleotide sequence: TGTGCCAGCAGTGGTCTAGCGTCAGTCTGTCAAGTTGGGGCCAACGTCCTGACTTTC.

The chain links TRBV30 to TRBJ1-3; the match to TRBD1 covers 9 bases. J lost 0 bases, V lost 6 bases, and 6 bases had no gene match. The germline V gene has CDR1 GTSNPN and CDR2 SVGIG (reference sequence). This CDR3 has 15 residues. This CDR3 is CACPDRGGSGNTIYF. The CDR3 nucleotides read TGTGCCTGTCCGGACAGGGGTGGCTCTGGAAACACCATATATTTT.

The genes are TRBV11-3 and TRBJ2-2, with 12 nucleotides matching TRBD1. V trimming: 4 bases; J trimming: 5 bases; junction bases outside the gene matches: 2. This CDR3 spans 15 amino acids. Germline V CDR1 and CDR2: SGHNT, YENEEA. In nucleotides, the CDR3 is TGTGCCAGCAGCTCGGGACAGGGGGCAACCGGGGAGCTGTTTTTT. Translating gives CASSSGQGATGELFF.

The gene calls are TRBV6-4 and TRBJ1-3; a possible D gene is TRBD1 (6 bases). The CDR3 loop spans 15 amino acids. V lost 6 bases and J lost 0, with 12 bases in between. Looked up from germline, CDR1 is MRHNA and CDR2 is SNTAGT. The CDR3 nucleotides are TGTGCCAGCAGCCCGACAGGCAGCTCTGGAAACACCATATATTTT. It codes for CASSPTGSSGNTIYF.

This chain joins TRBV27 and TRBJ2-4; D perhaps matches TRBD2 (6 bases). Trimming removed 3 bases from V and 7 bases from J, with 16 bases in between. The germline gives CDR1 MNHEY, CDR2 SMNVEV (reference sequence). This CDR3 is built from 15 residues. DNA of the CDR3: TGTGCCAGCAGTTTTACTCCCACCGGGACTAACATTCAGTACTTC. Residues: CASSFTPTGTNIQYF.

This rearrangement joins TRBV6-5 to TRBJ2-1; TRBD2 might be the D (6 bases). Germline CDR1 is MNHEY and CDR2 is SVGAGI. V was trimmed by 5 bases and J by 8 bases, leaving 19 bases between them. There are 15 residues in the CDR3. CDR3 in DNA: TGTGCCAGCAGTCGAGGGACGCCGGAGCGGGATGAGCAGTTCTTC. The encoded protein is CASSRGTPERDEQFF.

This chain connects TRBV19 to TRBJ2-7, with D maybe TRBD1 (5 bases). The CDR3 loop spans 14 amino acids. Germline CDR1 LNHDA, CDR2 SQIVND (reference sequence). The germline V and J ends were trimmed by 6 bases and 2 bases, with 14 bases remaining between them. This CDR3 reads CASRATGGAYEQYF. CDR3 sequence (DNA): TGTGCCAGTAGAGCAACAGGTGGAGCCTACGAGCAGTACTTC. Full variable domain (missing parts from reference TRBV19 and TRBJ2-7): DGGITQSPKYLFRKEGQNVTLSCEQNLNHDAMYWYRQDPGQGLRLIYYSQIVNDFQKGDIAEGYSVSREKKESFPLTVTSAQKNPTAFYLCASRATGGAYEQYFGPGTRLTVT.